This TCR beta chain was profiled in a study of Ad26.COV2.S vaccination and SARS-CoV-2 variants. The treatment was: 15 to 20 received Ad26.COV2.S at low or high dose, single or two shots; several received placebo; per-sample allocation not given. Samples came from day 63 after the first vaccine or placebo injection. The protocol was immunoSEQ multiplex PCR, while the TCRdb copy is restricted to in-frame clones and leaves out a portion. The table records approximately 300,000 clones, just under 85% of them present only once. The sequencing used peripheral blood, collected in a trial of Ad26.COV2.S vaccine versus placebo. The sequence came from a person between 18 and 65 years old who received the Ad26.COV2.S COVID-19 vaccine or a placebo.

This CDR3 reads CASSGTVTQETQYF. CDR3 bases: TGTGCCAGCAGCGGGACGGTAACCCAAGAGACCCAGTACTTC. This chain connects TRBV5-6 to TRBJ2-5; tentatively, D is TRBD1 or TRBD2 (5 bases each). With 4 bases removed from V and 1 base from J, the gap between germline ends came to 11 bases. The CDR3 consists of 14 residues. Germline CDR1 is SGHDT and CDR2 is YYEEEE.